This T cell receptor (beta chain) stems from a study of CXCR3-negative and CXCR3-positive naive CD8 T cells. There are 13 residues in the CDR3. CDR1 SQVTM and CDR2 ANQGSEA come from the germline V gene. The method, 5' RACE with UMI labels, was used to prepare the TRB cDNA libraries. TCRdb re-called the 5' RACE reads, yielding one record per CDR3 amino acid sequence without DNA. This repertoire includes 130,000 or so distinct CDR3 sequences. The V gene is TRBV29-1, the J gene TRBJ2-7; absent DNA, TCRdb's TRBD2 call cannot be checked. The receptor was isolated from a human donor in good health. Some clones in this sample may be carry-over from other donors' samples. Specimen: naive CXCR3- CD8+ T cells from blood. Subset given: CD45RO-CCR7+CD27+CD95- naive CD8+ T cells lacking CXCR3 (TNR3-). The CDR3 protein is CSVELAGIYEQYF.